Following are 5 T cell receptor beta chains from one sample sequenced in a study of cytomegalovirus exposure and HLA in healthy donors. This PCR relied on a set of 60 Vbeta primers and 13 Jbeta primers. Generated by immunoSEQ multiplex PCR, the TCRdb table keeps only in-frame clones and is missing some. This table holds 70,000 to 95,000 clones, less than 75% found once. Source material: PBMCs. These receptors were obtained from a woman in her thirties in good health and CMV-seropositive.

The rearrangement joins TRBV4-1 to TRBJ1-4; 7 bases line up with TRBD1. Germline V gene data show CDR1 as MGHRA and CDR2 as YSYEKL. The V segment lost 1 base and the J segment 10 bases; nucleotides outside the gene matches: 6. This CDR3 has 14 residues. DNA of the CDR3: TGCGCCAGCAGCCAAGTCGGACAGGCTGGAAAACTGTTTTTT. Protein sequence: CASSQVGQAGKLFF.

This chain links TRBV27 with TRBJ1-1, with 10 bases aligning to TRBD1. J lost 7 bases, V lost 5 bases, and 7 bases had no gene match. The germline CDR1 and CDR2 sequences are MNHEY and SMNVEV (reference sequence). This CDR3 comprises 14 residues. The CDR3 nucleotides are TGTGCCAGCAGTCCGGGACAGGGGAAGGATGAAGCTTTCTTT. It translates to CASSPGQGKDEAFF.

The chain combines TRBV6-6 with TRBJ2-3; tentative D call: TRBD2 (5 bases). This CDR3 is built from 16 residues. V lost 0 bases to trimming and J lost 1 base, with 11 bases between them. Germline-derived CDR1 and CDR2 are MNHNY and SVGAGI (reference sequence). The CDR3 here is CASSYSIRGGTDTQYF. CDR3 sequence (DNA): TGTGCCAGCAGTTACTCGATTCGGGGAGGCACAGATACGCAGTATTTT.

The chain links TRBV6-6 to TRBJ2-7, with D possibly TRBD2 on 6 matching bases. Per germline, CDR1 MNHNY and CDR2 SVGAGI (reference sequence). Between the trimmed V and J ends, which lost 7 bases and 5 bases, there was a span of 18 bases. CDR3 size: 14 residues. Here the CDR3 DNA reads TGTGCCAGCACCACGGACCAAGGGAGGCACGAGCAGTACTTC. Translation gives CASTTDQGRHEQYF.

The rearrangement links TRBV11-3 to TRBJ2-1, with 10 positions matching TRBD2. This CDR3 is built from 15 residues. Germline V gene lookup returns CDR1 SGHNT and CDR2 YENEEA. V was clipped by 1 base and J by 6 bases; unmatched bases: 3. The CDR3 here is CASSLGSGGVNEQFF. Here the CDR3 DNA reads TGTGCCAGCAGCTTAGGAAGCGGGGGGGTCAATGAGCAGTTCTTC. The complete variable domain, with remaining parts taken from reference TRBV11-3 and TRBJ2-1, reads EAGVVQSPRYKIIEKKQPVAFWCNPISGHNTLYWYLQNLGQGPELLIRYENEEAVDDSQLPKDRFSAERLKGVDSTLKIQPAELGDSAVYLCASSLGSGGVNEQFFGPGTRLTVL.